The TCR beta chain under discussion was sequenced for a study of T cell repertoires in cytomegalovirus infection. At the level of the study: Indications of both CMV infection and matching HLA type were provided by public TCR beta signatures. General study results and limits: CMV-specific TCR beta clonotypes restricted by HLA-C dominated the ex vivo response.

With respect to this clonotype: The antigen remains undetermined. The junction shows a germline mismatch at one end, possibly a read error.

The germline V gene encodes CDR1 SGHRS and CDR2 YFSETQ. The CDR3 is 13 amino acids. TCRdb re-called the reads through MiXCR, storing one row per CDR3 protein. Here the sample spans about 460,000 distinct CDR3 sequences, 11% being singletons. Sequencing was done on a sample of PBMCs. The clonotype was recovered from a human donor in good health (CMV status not recorded). Some clones in this sample may be carry-over from other donors' samples. The chain is built from TRBV5-1 and TRBJ2-1, with D perhaps matching TRBD1 (6 bases). The CDR3 DNA is TGCGCCAGCAGCTCGGACAGTTACAATGGGCAGTTCTTC. Residues: CASSSDSYNGQFF. The whole variable domain, filled in from reference TRBV5-1 and TRBJ2-1, reads KAGVTQTPRYLIKTRGQQVTLSCSPISGHRSVSWYQQTPGQGLQFLFEYFSETQRNKGNFPGRFSGRQFSNSRSEMNVSTLELGDSALYLCASSSDSYNGQFFGPGTRLTVL.